The next 2 T cell receptor beta chains were all read from a single sample in a study of immune evolution from preneoplasia to lung adenocarcinoma. The method was immunoSEQ multiplex PCR; TCRdb's version includes in-frame clones alone and lacks a portion of them. Of 6,300 or so clones listed, 78% are singletons. Specimen: FFPE lung adenocarcinoma in situ tissue. The receptors here all came from a donor at least 70 years old with lung adenocarcinoma.

The V and J genes are TRBV30 and TRBJ2-2; tentative D call: TRBD2 (5 bases). Germline assignment: CDR1 GTSNPN and CDR2 SVGIG (reference sequence). Trimming pared 0 bases from V and 4 bases from J, leaving 12 bases between. The CDR3 is 15 amino acids. The CDR3 DNA follows: TGTGCCTGGAGTGTCCCCCCACGGGGCACCGGGGAGCTGTTTTTT. Amino acids: CAWSVPPRGTGELFF. The full variable domain, its missing parts supplied by reference TRBV30 and TRBJ2-2, is SQTIHQWPATLVQPVGSPLSLECTVEGTSNPNLYWYRQAAGRGLQLLFYSVGIGQISSEVPQNLSASRPQDRQFILSSKKLLLSDSGFYLCAWSVPPRGTGELFFGEGSRLTVL.

The gene calls are TRBV7-3 and TRBJ2-3, with 10 nucleotides matching TRBD2. Germline CDR1 and CDR2: SGHTA and FQGTGA. Trimming at V came to 0 bases and at J to 4 bases, leaving 10 bases not matched to a gene. The CDR3 sequence is 18 residues long. The CDR3: CASSLTLRQRGGPDTQYF. As DNA, the CDR3 is TGTGCCAGCAGCTTAACGTTAAGGCAGCGGGGGGGGCCAGATACGCAGTATTTT.